The present entry profiles one T cell receptor beta chain with its context. The study assigned cohorts using participant-reported clinical history. Two negative PCRs, clearance, or symptom resolution were required of recovered Cohort 3 donors. The record originates from a study of blood T cell repertoires in COVID-19. Clones were read by immunoSEQ multiplex PCR, and TCRdb kept only the in-frame ones, dropping some. The sample shows roughly 500,000 clones, 70% to 90% of them seen only once. The trim removed 0 bases at V and 9 bases at J, leaving 3 bases unmatched. CDR1 and CDR2 (germline): SGHNT, YYREEE (reference sequence). This CDR3 spans 14 amino acids.

The origin of this receptor is a woman aged 40 to 55 who had recovered from COVID-19. Sequenced material: PBMCs or T cells enriched from blood (not recorded which). The chain employs TRBV5-4 and TRBJ1-6; 7 bases agree with TRBD1. Here the CDR3 reads CASSLETGFSPLHF. Written as DNA, the CDR3 is TGTGCCAGCAGCTTGGAGACAGGGTTTTCACCCCTCCACTTT. The variable domain in full, with the rest retrieved from reference TRBV5-4 and TRBJ1-6, is ETGVTQSPTHLIKTRGQQVTLRCSSQSGHNTVSWYQQALGQGPQFIFQYYREEENGRGNFPPRFSGLQFPNYSSELNVNALELDDSALYLCASSLETGFSPLHFGNGTRLTVT.